This T cell receptor (beta chain) was recovered during a study of blood T cell repertoires in COVID-19. Study summary: Donors in the United States, Italy and Spain gave samples during acute or convalescent COVID-19.

V gave up 0 bases and J gave up 4 bases; unmatched junction bases: 4. Per the germline V gene, CDR1 is SGDLS and CDR2 is YYNGEE. The CDR3 extends over 14 amino acids. In the original processing: Reference gene primer amplification in the assay estimated nucleated cell counts. Here immunoSEQ multiplex PCR was the method, and the copy in TCRdb shows in-frame clones only, minus some. V and J calls and clone size come straight from that table; D and trimming were deduced from the DNA. The table includes 150,000 to 200,000 clones, 90% detected once. The clonotype originates from a man aged 50 to 59 with acute or convalescent COVID-19. V gene TRBV9 combines with J gene TRBJ2-7; TRBD2 matches at 7 bases. Sequenced: peripheral blood. The CDR3 spells CASSVGGGGYEQYF. Here the CDR3 DNA reads TGTGCCAGCAGCGTAGGCGGGGGAGGGTACGAGCAGTACTTC.